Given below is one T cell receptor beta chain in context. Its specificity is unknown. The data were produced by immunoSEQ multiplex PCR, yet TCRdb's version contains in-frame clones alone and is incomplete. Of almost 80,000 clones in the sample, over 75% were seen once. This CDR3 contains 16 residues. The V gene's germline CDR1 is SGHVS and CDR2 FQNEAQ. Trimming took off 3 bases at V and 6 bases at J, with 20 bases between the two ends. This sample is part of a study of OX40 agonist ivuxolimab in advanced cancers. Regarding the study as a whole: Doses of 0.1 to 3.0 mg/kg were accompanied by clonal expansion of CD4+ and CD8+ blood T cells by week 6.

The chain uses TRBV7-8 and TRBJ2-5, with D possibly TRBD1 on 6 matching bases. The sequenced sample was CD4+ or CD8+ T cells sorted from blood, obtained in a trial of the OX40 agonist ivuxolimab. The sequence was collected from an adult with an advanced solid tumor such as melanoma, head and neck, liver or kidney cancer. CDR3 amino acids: CASSFHENRAGQTQYF. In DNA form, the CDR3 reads TGTGCCAGCAGCTTCCATGAAAACAGGGCTGGGCAGACCCAGTACTTC.